This TCR beta chain was recorded in a study of coeliac disease. Sequenced by immunoSEQ multiplex PCR; TCRdb stores in-frame clones only, minus some. The table has about 3,300 clones, about 47% seen once. Germline CDR1 and CDR2: LGHNT and FRNRAP. The CDR3 length is 13 residues. The chain combines TRBV12-5 with TRBJ1-6; D uncertain. The sequencing input was intraepithelial lymphocytes from the gut. This receptor was obtained from a woman between 70 and 85 years old with celiac disease. DNA for the CDR3: TGTGCCTCCGCCCAGGTCGGCAATTCACCCCTCCACTTT. Protein product: CASAQVGNSPLHF. Full variable domain (missing parts from reference TRBV12-5 and TRBJ1-6): DARVTQTPRHKVTEMGQEVTMRCQPILGHNTVFWYRQTMMQGLELLAYFRNRAPLDDSGMPKDRFSAEMPDATLATLKIQPSEPRDSAVYFCASAQVGNSPLHFGNGTRLTVT.